This record concerns one T cell receptor beta chain sequence. As yet, its antigen is unknown. The data stem from a study of Ad26.COV2.S vaccination and SARS-CoV-2 variants. Study in general: Once, or twice with 56 days between doses, Ad26.COV2.S was given intramuscularly. The study's findings and limits: Across vaccine and placebo recipients, the breadth of non-spike TCRs was similar.

This table comes from immunoSEQ multiplex PCR, and its TCRdb copy is limited to in-frame clones, with some not included. The sample includes about 260,000 clones, around nine tenths of them seen just once. Documented treatment: around 19 received Ad26.COV2.S at low or high dose, single or two shots; about 5 received placebo; per-sample allocation not given. Samples came from day 63 after the first vaccine or placebo injection. There are 15 residues in the CDR3. The germline CDR1 and CDR2 sequences are MNHNY and SVGAGI (reference sequence). Deletions cut 6 bases from V and 6 bases from J, with 20 bases between.

The starting material was peripheral blood, obtained in a trial of Ad26.COV2.S vaccine versus placebo. The sequence came from a person aged 18-65 years who received the Ad26.COV2.S COVID-19 vaccine or a placebo. The chain combines TRBV6-6 with TRBJ1-2, with D perhaps TRBD1 (5 bases). The CDR3 reads CASSRAGTQDNGYTF. The CDR3 DNA is TGTGCCAGCAGCCGCGCAGGGACGCAAGACAATGGCTACACCTTC.